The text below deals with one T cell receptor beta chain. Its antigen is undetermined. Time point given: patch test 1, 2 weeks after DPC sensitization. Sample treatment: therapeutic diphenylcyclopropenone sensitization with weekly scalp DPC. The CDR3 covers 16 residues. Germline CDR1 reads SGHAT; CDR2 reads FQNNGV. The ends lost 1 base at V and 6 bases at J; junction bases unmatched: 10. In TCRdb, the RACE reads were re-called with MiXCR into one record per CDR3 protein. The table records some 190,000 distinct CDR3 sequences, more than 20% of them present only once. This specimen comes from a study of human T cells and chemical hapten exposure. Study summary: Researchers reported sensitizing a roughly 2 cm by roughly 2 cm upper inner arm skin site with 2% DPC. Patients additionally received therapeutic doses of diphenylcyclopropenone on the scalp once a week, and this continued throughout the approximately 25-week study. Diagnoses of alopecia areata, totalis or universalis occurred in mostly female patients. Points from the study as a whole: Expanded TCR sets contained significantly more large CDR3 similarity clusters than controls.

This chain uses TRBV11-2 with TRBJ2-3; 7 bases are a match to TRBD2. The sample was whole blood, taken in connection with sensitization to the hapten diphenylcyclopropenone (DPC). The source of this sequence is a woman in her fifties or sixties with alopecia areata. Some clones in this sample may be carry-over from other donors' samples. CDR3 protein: CASSLGLAVSADTQYF. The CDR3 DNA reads TGTGCCAGCAGCTTAGGGCTAGCGGTCTCCGCGGATACGCAGTATTTT.